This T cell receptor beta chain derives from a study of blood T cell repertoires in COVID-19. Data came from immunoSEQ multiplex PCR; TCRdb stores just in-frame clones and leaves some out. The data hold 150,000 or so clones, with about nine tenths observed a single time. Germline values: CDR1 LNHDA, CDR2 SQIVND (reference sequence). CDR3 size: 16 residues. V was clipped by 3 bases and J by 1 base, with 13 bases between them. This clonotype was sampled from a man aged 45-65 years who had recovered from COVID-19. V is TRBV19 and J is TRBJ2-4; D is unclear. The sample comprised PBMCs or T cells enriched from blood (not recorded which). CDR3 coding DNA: TGTGCCAGTAGTATCTTCGGGTCTACTGCCAAAAACATTCAGTACTTC. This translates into CASSIFGSTAKNIQYF.